The 24 T cell receptor beta chains listed next were all sequenced from one sample in a study of blood T cell repertoires in COVID-19. The data were produced by immunoSEQ multiplex PCR, yet TCRdb's version contains in-frame clones alone and is incomplete. The table includes fewer than 200,000 clones, about 74% detected once. Sequences were obtained from peripheral blood. The receptor source for this set is a woman of 80 years or more with acute or convalescent COVID-19.

Only one count was recorded for this clone. The chain carries TRBV5-1 and TRBJ1-4; 9 bases agree with TRBD1. CDR1 is SGHRS, CDR2 YFSETQ, per germline. This CDR3 spans 16 amino acids. The V and J ends lost 3 bases and 7 bases, in that order; junction bases with no gene match: 10. The CDR3 region has the DNA TGCGCCAGCAGCTCTCAACCGGGACAGGGTGGTGAAAAACTGTTTTTT. Protein sequence: CASSSQPGQGGEKLFF.

The chain joins TRBV4-1 to TRBJ2-3, with D hard to call. Germline CDR1 is MGHRA and CDR2 is YSYEKL. CDR3 size: 15 residues. V lost 1 base to trimming and J lost 0 bases, with 8 bases between them. The CDR3, as DNA: TGCGCCAGCAGCCAAGTCGGAGCTAGCACAGATACGCAGTATTTT. Translated, it gives CASSQVGASTDTQYF.

V is TRBV7-2 and J is TRBJ2-7; no definite D call. CDR3 length: 13 amino acids. V was pared by 1 base and J by 3 bases, with 7 bases between. Per germline, CDR1 SGHTA and CDR2 FQGNSA. CDR3 sequence: CASSLEAGYEQYF. The CDR3 DNA reads as TGTGCCAGCAGCTTAGAAGCAGGCTACGAGCAGTACTTC.

The V call is TRBV27, the J call TRBJ2-1; 13 bases are a match to TRBD2. The V gene end was trimmed by 3 bases and the J gene end by 8 bases; junction bases not matched to a gene: 10. The CDR3 has 17 residues. Germline CDR1 is MNHEY and CDR2 is SMNVEV (reference sequence). This chain's CDR3 is CASSFFLLAGGVDEQFF. For the CDR3, the DNA is TGTGCCAGCAGTTTTTTCCTACTAGCGGGAGGGGTGGATGAGCAGTTCTTC.

This clone was picked up a small number of times. The chain combines TRBV5-1 with TRBJ2-1, with TRBD1 matching over 8 bases. The CDR3 spans 15 residues. From germline, CDR1 is SGHRS and CDR2 YFSETQ. V lost 2 bases and J lost 8; bases outside the gene matches: 9. CDR3 protein: CASSFQDRDVDEQFF. The CDR3 nucleotides read TGCGCCAGCAGCTTTCAGGACAGGGATGTCGATGAGCAGTTCTTC.

V usage is TRBV28 and J usage is TRBJ1-5, with D possibly matching TRBD1 (6 bases). Germline CDR1 MDHEN, CDR2 SYDVKM. V shed 5 bases and J shed 6 bases, with 17 bases lying between them. This CDR3 contains 15 residues. CDR3 in amino acids: CASSPPSRGFQPQHF. In nucleotides, the CDR3 is TGTGCCAGCAGTCCCCCGAGCAGGGGTTTTCAGCCCCAGCATTTT.

This chain joins TRBV6-5 and TRBJ2-7, with a tentative D call TRBD1 (6 bases). The CDR3 extends over 13 amino acids. Germline assignment: CDR1 MNHEY and CDR2 SVGAGI. Trimming removed 7 bases from V and 0 bases from J, with 10 bases in between. This chain's CDR3 is CASTGTRSYEQYF. The CDR3 coding sequence is TGTGCCAGCACGGGGACACGCTCCTACGAGCAGTACTTC.

This clone was counted a few times. The genes are TRBV5-1 and TRBJ1-4; TRBD1 might be the D (5 bases). CDR1 and CDR2 from the germline V gene are SGHRS and YFSETQ. This CDR3 is built from 16 residues. Trimming left V 0 bases short and J 4 bases short, with 13 bases between. This CDR3 is CASSLEGGGFNEKLFF. The CDR3 DNA sequence: TGCGCCAGCAGCTTGGAGGGCGGGGGATTTAATGAAAAACTGTTTTTT.

This clone has only one observation. The rearrangement uses TRBV5-4 and TRBJ2-5, with 7 bases matching TRBD1. Germline V gene data show CDR1 as SGHNT and CDR2 as YYREEE (reference sequence). The CDR3 has 15 amino acids. Trimming cost V 2 bases and J 3 bases; bases outside gene matches: 7. CDR3 residues: CASSLLRQGEETQYF. CDR3 in DNA: TGTGCCAGCAGCTTACTGAGACAGGGAGAAGAGACCCAGTACTTC.

This chain uses TRBV19 with TRBJ1-1; maybe TRBD1 (5 bases). CDR3 size: 15 residues. From germline, CDR1 is LNHDA and CDR2 SQIVND (reference sequence). V was clipped by 7 bases and J by 4 bases, with 19 bases between them. As DNA, the CDR3 is TGTGCCAGTAAAGAGGCGGGGACTTCAGGCACTGAAGCTTTCTTT. It encodes CASKEAGTSGTEAFF.

The sample holds one count of this clone. The chain is built from TRBV4-1 and TRBJ1-6, with TRBD1 matching over 7 bases. Germline V lookup: CDR1 MGHRA, CDR2 YSYEKL. The CDR3 has 16 amino acids. V trimming: 4 bases; J trimming: 8 bases; junction bases outside the gene matches: 11. CDR3: CASSLPPDREDSPLHF. The CDR3 nucleotides are TGCGCCAGCAGCCTCCCTCCTGACAGGGAGGATTCACCCCTCCACTTT.

The V and J genes are TRBV7-9 and TRBJ1-1; 7 positions match TRBD1. The CDR3 runs to 14 residues. Germline V CDR1 and CDR2: SEHNR, FQNEAQ (reference sequence). Germline trimming cut 0 bases from V and 3 bases from J; bases unmatched to any gene: 1. The CDR3 DNA reads as TGTGCCAGCAGCTTAGCTCAGGGGGACACTGAAGCTTTCTTT. Translating gives CASSLAQGDTEAFF.

J is TRBJ2-7 and V is TRBV7-3, with 10 bases that match TRBD1. V was clipped by 4 bases and J by 4 bases; unmatched bases: 4. Germline V CDR1 and CDR2: SGHTA, FQGTGA. The CDR3 extends over 14 amino acids. The chain's CDR3 is CASSSGTGAYEQYF. The CDR3, as DNA: TGTGCCAGCAGCTCCGGGACAGGGGCGTACGAGCAGTACTTC.

The chain joins TRBV9 to TRBJ2-1; D unresolved. Germline loops: CDR1 SGDLS, CDR2 YYNGEE. This CDR3 is 14 amino acids long. Trimming removed 7 bases from V and 0 bases from J, with 11 bases in between. The CDR3 spells CASERLSSYNEQFF. CDR3 sequence (DNA): TGTGCCAGCGAGCGCTTGAGCTCCTACAATGAGCAGTTCTTC.

In this sample, this clone turned up a few times. The J gene is TRBJ1-1, the V gene TRBV19, with 7 bases that match TRBD1. The V gene end was trimmed by 6 bases and the J gene end by 2 bases; junction bases not matched to a gene: 6. Per germline, CDR1 LNHDA and CDR2 SQIVND (reference sequence). The CDR3 covers 14 residues. The CDR3 DNA is TGTGCCAGTAGCGACGACAGGGCAAACACTGAAGCTTTCTTT. It yields the protein CASSDDRANTEAFF. Combining the CDR3 with reference TRBV19 and TRBJ1-1 gives the whole variable domain DGGITQSPKYLFRKEGQNVTLSCEQNLNHDAMYWYRQDPGQGLRLIYYSQIVNDFQKGDIAEGYSVSREKKESFPLTVTSAQKNPTAFYLCASSDDRANTEAFFGQGTRLTVV.

This clone was picked up a small number of times. The chain uses TRBV5-1 and TRBJ2-5; tentative D call: TRBD2 (6 bases). Looked up from germline, CDR1 is SGHRS and CDR2 is YFSETQ. Deletions cut 2 bases from V and 6 bases from J, with 20 bases between. The CDR3 totals 16 residues. The CDR3 loop is CASSFISGTAEQTQYF. CDR3 DNA: TGCGCCAGCAGCTTCATATCCGGGACTGCTGAACAGACCCAGTACTTC.

This chain uses TRBV7-2 with TRBJ2-2; 8 positions agree with TRBD2. Germline CDR1 and CDR2: SGHTA and FQGNSA. CDR3 size: 14 residues. The trim removed 5 bases at V and 7 bases at J, leaving 6 bases unmatched. The CDR3 is CASSTTSGVGELFF. The CDR3 bases are TGTGCCAGCAGCACAACTAGCGGAGTCGGGGAGCTGTTTTTT. Full variable domain (remainder filled in from reference TRBV7-2 and TRBJ2-2): GAGVSQSPSNKVTEKGKDVELRCDPISGHTALYWYRQSLGQGLEFLIYFQGNSAPDKSGLPSDRFSAERTGGSVSTLTIQRTQQEDSAVYLCASSTTSGVGELFFGEGSRLTVL.

The chain carries TRBV7-9 and TRBJ2-1; 14 nucleotides agree with TRBD2. Trimming removed 5 bases from V and 7 bases from J; junction bases left unmatched: 13. The CDR3 is 18 residues long. The V gene's germline CDR1 is SEHNR and CDR2 FQNEAQ (reference sequence). CDR3 sequence (DNA): TGTGCCAGCAGCCCCTTCGGACTAGCGGGAGGAATCGGGAATGAGCAGTTCTTC. Amino acids: CASSPFGLAGGIGNEQFF.

V and J are TRBV28 and TRBJ2-7; 7 nucleotides line up with TRBD1. Germline values: CDR1 MDHEN, CDR2 SYDVKM. Trimming removed 5 bases from V and 9 bases from J; junction bases left unmatched: 13. The CDR3 consists of 14 residues. CDR3: CASSLGTAVRGQYF. For the CDR3, the DNA is TGTGCCAGCAGTCTCGGGACAGCGGTCAGGGGGCAGTACTTC.

V usage is TRBV24-1 and J usage is TRBJ2-5; 7 bases are a match to TRBD1. J gave up 5 bases and V 4 bases, and 6 bases lay outside the gene matches. Germline CDR1 KGHDR, CDR2 SFDVKD. The CDR3 extends over 14 amino acids. CDR3 in amino acids: CATSDLTGKETQYF. The DNA of the CDR3 is TGTGCCACCAGTGACCTGACAGGGAAGGAGACCCAGTACTTC.

This CDR3 reads CASSPDRQQETQYF. The CDR3 nucleotides read TGTGCCAGCTCACCCGACAGGCAACAAGAGACCCAGTACTTC. The chain has TRBV18 and TRBJ2-5, with D perhaps TRBD1 (6 bases). CDR3 length equals 14 residues. The ends were cut back, 3 bases at V and 2 bases at J, with 10 bases in the middle. CDR1 and CDR2 from the germline V gene are KGHSH and LQKENI.

In DNA form, the CDR3 reads TGTGCCAGCAGTGAATTGGGGCGGGGAAGAAGCAATCAGCCCCAGCATTTT. Translation gives CASSELGRGRSNQPQHF. The chain combines TRBV25-1 with TRBJ1-5, with D tentatively TRBD1 (5 bases). In germline, CDR1 is MGHDK, CDR2 SYGVNS. This CDR3 has 17 residues. V lost 1 base and J lost 1, with 14 bases in between.

This clone appeared many times. This chain links TRBV6-4 with TRBJ2-1; 11 nucleotides line up with TRBD2. V dropped 2 bases and J dropped 4; count of bases not matched to a gene: 10. The CDR3 is 18 amino acids. Germline CDR1 reads MRHNA; CDR2 reads SNTAGT. CDR3 in DNA: TGTGCCAGCAGTGACGGATACACTAGCGGGAGCTCGTACAATGAGCAGTTCTTC. This codes for CASSDGYTSGSSYNEQFF.

V is TRBV7-2 and J is TRBJ1-5; 8 positions match TRBD1. The ends lost 4 bases at V and 7 bases at J; junction bases unmatched: 3. Per germline, CDR1 SGHTA and CDR2 FQGNSA. The CDR3 spans 13 residues. CDR3 nucleotide sequence: TGTGCCAGCAGCTCGACAGGGGAACAGCCCCAGCATTTT. This codes for CASSSTGEQPQHF. Full variable domain (rest looked up from reference TRBV7-2 and TRBJ1-5): GAGVSQSPSNKVTEKGKDVELRCDPISGHTALYWYRQSLGQGLEFLIYFQGNSAPDKSGLPSDRFSAERTGGSVSTLTIQRTQQEDSAVYLCASSSTGEQPQHFGDGTRLSIL.